The rows below give T cell receptor beta chains drawn from one sample of a study of siplizumab effects on memory and regulatory T cells. Clones were read by immunoSEQ multiplex PCR, and TCRdb kept only the in-frame ones, dropping some. The sample shows 80,000 to 130,000 clones, 92% of them seen only once. Specimen: Tregs sorted from blood. The receptors were gathered from a human donor in good health. CDR3s include the opening cysteine and the closing phenylalanine or tryptophan. D genes are given only for firm matches.

d_gene,v_gene,j_gene,CDR3aa,CDR3nt
NA,TRBV7-9,TRBJ2-7,CASSSGTYYEQYF,TGTGCCAGCAGTTCCGGGACCTACTACGAGCAGTACTTC
NA,TRBV7-8,TRBJ2-2,CASSLLRSGMYTGELFF,TGTGCCAGCAGCTTATTACGTTCCGGGATGTACACCGGGGAGCTGTTTTTT
NA,TRBV2,TRBJ2-7,CASADWGSTAF,TGTGCCAGCGCCGATTGGGGTTCGACGGCCTTC
NA,TRBV9,TRBJ2-5,CASSPTPEETQYF,TGTGCCAGCAGCCCGACCCCGGAAGAGACCCAGTACTTC
TRBD2,TRBV27,TRBJ2-7,CASSLGTSVVYEQYF,TGTGCCAGCAGTTTGGGGACTAGCGTCGTCTACGAGCAGTACTTC
NA,TRBV5-5,TRBJ2-5,CASNRDGSLKETQYF,TGTGCCAGCAACCGGGACGGGAGTCTCAAAGAGACCCAGTACTTC
NA,TRBV27,TRBJ1-5,CASSLFSVVRGGNQPQHF,TGTGCCAGCAGTTTATTTAGTGTGGTCCGTGGGGGCAATCAGCCCCAGCATTTT
TRBD2,TRBV19,TRBJ2-3,CASSGLLAGADTQYF,TGTGCCAGTAGTGGTTTACTAGCGGGAGCGGATACGCAGTATTTT
NA,TRBV7-2,TRBJ2-2,CASSFSANTGELFF,TGTGCCAGCAGCTTTTCCGCGAACACCGGGGAGCTGTTTTTT
NA,TRBV11-3,TRBJ2-2,CASSFPGGTTGELFF,TGTGCCAGCAGCTTCCCAGGCGGGACGACCGGGGAGCTGTTTTTT
TRBD1,TRBV13,TRBJ1-3,CASSLTGRNTIYF,TGTGCCAGCAGTTTGACAGGGAGGAACACCATATATTTT
TRBD1,TRBV5-1,TRBJ1-2,CASSFKDRNYGYTF,TGCGCCAGCAGCTTCAAGGACAGGAACTATGGCTACACCTTC
NA,TRBV27,TRBJ1-2,CASSLSRGFGYGYTF,TGTGCCAGCAGTTTATCACGGGGGTTCGGCTATGGCTACACCTTC
TRBD2,TRBV5-1,TRBJ2-3,CASGGTSGSADTQYF,TGCGCCAGCGGTGGGACTAGCGGGAGCGCAGATACGCAGTATTTT
NA,TRBV18,TRBJ2-1,CASSPYFPYNEQFF,TGTGCCAGCTCACCCTACTTCCCCTACAATGAGCAGTTCTTC